In its sample, the clone carrying this T cell receptor (beta chain) was seen a few times. The target antigen is unknown. Sequence at one end of the junction differs from germline and may be a read error. Other DNA sequences from this sample encode an identical CDR3 as well. Germline lookup yields CDR1 SGDLS and CDR2 YYNGEE. CDR3 length equals 15 residues. These data come from a study of cytomegalovirus exposure and HLA in healthy donors. Findings and caveats of the study: In a later analysis, donors in an Asian-associated ancestry cluster reportedly had fewer N-insertions in productive TCRs than the cohort mean. The study recorded 164 TCR beta chains that were cytomegalovirus-associated. Earlier analysis yielded a pattern in which most TCR beta V segments were productive about 90% or about 30% of the time.

Both 60 Vbeta primers and 13 Jbeta primers went into the PCR. Assay used: immunoSEQ multiplex PCR; TCRdb lists only in-frame clones, some missing. The data contain about 61,000 clones, 75% to 85% of them singletons. The specimen was PBMCs. The receptor was derived from a man aged 45-60 years in good health and CMV-seropositive. The V call is TRBV9, the J call TRBJ2-7; D is uncertain. DNA of the CDR3: TGTGCCAGCAGCTCCCAGGCGACCAGCTCCTACGCGCAGTACTTC. Residues: CASSSQATSSYAQYF.